The present T cell receptor beta chain was sequenced within a study of CD8 T cells in ankylosing spondylitis. This clonotype was seen only a few times. Its antigen remains unknown. Trimming pared 5 bases from V and 0 bases from J, leaving 15 bases between. This CDR3 spans 15 amino acids. Germline values: CDR1 SGHRS, CDR2 YFSETQ. Study results and limitations: Reportedly, matched ankylosing spondylitis synovial fluid was significantly enriched for disease-linked clones. Earlier work had already found some motif variants in reactive arthritis synovial fluid and blood.

Molecular-barcoded quantitative 5'-RACE produced these TCR beta libraries. Each CDR3 protein is one row after TCRdb ran MiXCR on the 5' RACE reads. This table holds about 240,000 distinct CDR3 sequences, roughly 8.6% found once. V gene TRBV5-1 combines with J gene TRBJ2-7; D possibly uses TRBD1 or TRBD2 (5 bases each). The specimen was blood, either unsorted or a sorted T cell fraction (not recorded which). The TCR originated in a male donor with ankylosing spondylitis or in good health (not recorded which). The DNA for the CDR3 is TGCGCCAGCAGATCGGACACAGGAGGCTCCTACGAGCAGTACTTC. It codes for CASRSDTGGSYEQYF.